Presented here are 8 T cell receptor beta chains from one specimen sequenced in a study of T cell repertoires in cytomegalovirus infection. Via MiXCR, TCRdb re-called the reads, giving one row per CDR3 protein. Seen here are around 180,000 distinct CDR3 sequences, 15% to 20% observed once, and the top ten hold 2.9%. Sequencing input: PBMCs. These TCRs come from a human donor in good health (CMV status not recorded). Some clones in this sample may be carry-over from other donors' samples.

J is TRBJ2-3 and V is TRBV20-1; 12 bases align to TRBD2. This CDR3 region has 14 residues. Germline CDR1 reads DFQATT; CDR2 reads SNEGSKA (reference sequence). V trimming: 3 bases; J trimming: 4 bases; junction bases outside the gene matches: 2. The CDR3 nucleotides read TGCAGTGCTAGGACTAGCGGGGGCCCAGATACGCAGTATTTT. Protein: CSARTSGGPDTQYF.

The rearrangement joins TRBV28 to TRBJ2-5, with D tentatively TRBD1 (6 bases). The CDR3 covers 14 residues. The germline V gene encodes CDR1 MDHEN and CDR2 SYDVKM. Trimming pared 5 bases from V and 0 bases from J, leaving 10 bases between. The CDR3 nucleotides read TGTGCCAGCAGTACAGGGTATGACCAAGAGACCCAGTACTTC. This sequence encodes CASSTGYDQETQYF.

This clonotype was detected only once. V gene TRBV5-1 combines with J gene TRBJ2-1; 7 bases align to TRBD1. CDR3 size: 15 residues. Germline V lookup: CDR1 SGHRS, CDR2 YFSETQ. V gave up 3 bases and J gave up 2 bases; unmatched junction bases: 5. CDR3 sequence: CASSWTGITYNEQFF. CDR3 bases: TGCGCCAGCAGCTGGACAGGTATAACCTACAATGAGCAGTTCTTC.

This clonotype was observed a few times. The rearrangement links TRBV28 to TRBJ2-3; 11 nucleotides align to TRBD1. V lost 10 bases and J lost 2; bases outside the gene matches: 14. This CDR3 region has 17 residues. CDR1 and CDR2 from the germline V gene are MDHEN and SYDVKM. The CDR3 coding sequence is TGTGCCACCCGGGACAGGGGGTCCTGGGGTCACACAGATACGCAGTATTTT. Protein: CATRDRGSWGHTDTQYF.

This clonotype has just a few counts. This rearrangement joins TRBV5-1 to TRBJ2-6; D tentatively fits TRBD1 or TRBD2 (5 bases each). V lost 5 bases and J 1 base, leaving 7 bases between the germline ends. CDR3 length: 14 amino acids. CDR1 and CDR2 from the germline V gene are SGHRS and YFSETQ. CDR3 in DNA: TGCGCCAGCAGTGAGGGGTCTGGGGCCAACGTCCTGACTTTC. Protein sequence: CASSEGSGANVLTF.

The gene calls are TRBV28 and TRBJ2-7; 14 nucleotides match TRBD2. Unmatched junction bases numbered 9, after V lost 8 bases and J lost 6 bases. The germline V gene encodes CDR1 MDHEN and CDR2 SYDVKM. The CDR3 runs to 15 residues. The CDR3 DNA reads as TGTGCCAGCCAGCAGGGACTAGCGGGAGCCATCGAGCAGTACTTC. Its translation: CASQQGLAGAIEQYF.

This clonotype has at least ten counts. This rearrangement joins TRBV7-8 to TRBJ2-7; D gene unclear. The CDR3 extends over 13 amino acids. The V gene's germline CDR1 is SGHVS and CDR2 FQNEAQ. Trimming shortened V by 3 bases and J by 5 bases, and 11 bases separated the two germline ends. CDR3 protein: CASSFTQSNEQYF. CDR3 in DNA: TGTGCCAGCAGCTTTACACAATCCAACGAGCAGTACTTC.

A few counts support this clonotype. J is TRBJ1-4 and V is TRBV28; a weak D match, TRBD1 (6 bases). Looked up from germline, CDR1 is MDHEN and CDR2 is SYDVKM. Trimming shortened V by 5 bases and J by 3 bases, and 13 bases separated the two germline ends. The CDR3 sequence is 15 residues long. Here the CDR3 reads CASSPPGAANEKLFF. For the CDR3, the DNA is TGTGCCAGCAGTCCCCCAGGGGCCGCTAATGAAAAACTGTTTTTT.